These 29 T cell receptor beta chains were sequenced from one sample in a study of cytomegalovirus exposure and HLA in healthy donors listed by TCRdb under 2017. The library relied on the immunoSEQ multiplex PCR assay. The multiplex PCR relied on a mix of 60 forward primers for TCR Vbeta segments and 13 reverse primers for TCR Jbeta segments. Imported from immuneACCESS, the table was reduced by TCRdb to in-frame sequences with V and J called. These copies leave out some clones; in studies compared against another copy, an unresolved V gene accounts for under half, and the cause of the remainder is not known. A total of approximately 60,000 clones appear in this sample, 83% of them only once. Roughly 4% of the sample belongs to the ten largest clones. The sequenced sample consisted of PBMCs. Receptors originate from a man aged 25 to 40 in good health and CMV-seronegative.

The rearrangement links TRBV4-1 to TRBJ1-6; tentatively, D is TRBD1 (5 bases). The V end lost 1 base, the J end lost 5 bases, and 12 bases lay between the germline ends. The CDR3 length is 16 residues. From germline, CDR1 is MGHRA and CDR2 YSYEKL. The CDR3 DNA reads as TGCGCCAGCAGCCAAGGGGGGGGTGGGAATAATTCACCCCTCCACTTT. It specifies CASSQGGGGNNSPLHF.

The chain couples TRBV6-1 to TRBJ1-5, with unresolved D. This CDR3 contains 13 residues. Germline V gene sequence: CDR1 MNHNS, CDR2 SASEGT. V gave up 4 bases and J gave up 2 bases, with 6 bases separating them. The CDR3 reads CASSVEGNQPQHF. Here the CDR3 DNA reads TGTGCCAGCAGTGTAGAAGGCAATCAGCCCCAGCATTTT.

V and J are TRBV6-5 and TRBJ2-2; 8 bases fit TRBD1. CDR1 and CDR2 (germline): MNHEY, SVGAGI. This CDR3 contains 15 residues. Germline trimming cut 6 bases from V and 4 bases from J; bases unmatched to any gene: 7. The CDR3 DNA sequence: TGTGCCAGCAGACAGCAGGGGGCTTCCACCGGGGAGCTGTTTTTT. It encodes CASRQQGASTGELFF.

The gene calls are TRBV11-2 and TRBJ2-7; 7 bases fit TRBD1. The germline V gene encodes CDR1 SGHAT and CDR2 FQNNGV. CDR3 size: 11 residues. V was clipped by 5 bases and J by 11 bases; unmatched bases: 6. CDR3 bases: TGTGCCAGCAGCCCCGGGACAGTGAAGTACTTC. It encodes CASSPGTVKYF.

The CDR3 sequence: CASSQDVRSRSPLHF. DNA of the CDR3: TGCGCCAGCAGCCAAGATGTACGGTCGAGATCACCCCTCCACTTT. The rearrangement uses TRBV4-3 and TRBJ1-6; D unresolved. The germline V gene has CDR1 LGHNA and CDR2 YSLEER. With 0 bases removed from V and 10 bases from J, the gap between germline ends came to 13 bases. There are 15 residues in the CDR3.

The V call is TRBV19, the J call TRBJ2-1, with a tentative D call TRBD2 (6 bases). This CDR3 has 14 amino acids. Per the germline V gene, CDR1 is LNHDA and CDR2 is SQIVND (reference sequence). Deletions cut 7 bases from V and 0 bases from J, with 10 bases between. CDR3 protein: CASNVAVSYNEQFF. Written as DNA, the CDR3 is TGTGCCAGTAATGTAGCGGTCTCCTACAATGAGCAGTTCTTC.

This chain links TRBV27 with TRBJ2-1; D might be TRBD2 (6 bases). Germline V gene sequence: CDR1 MNHEY, CDR2 SMNVEV (reference sequence). The germline V and J ends were trimmed by 4 bases and 0 bases, with 13 bases remaining between them. The CDR3 length is 16 residues. CDR3 loop: CASSYLGGTSYNEQFF. CDR3 coding DNA: TGTGCCAGCAGTTACCTCGGGGGTACCTCCTACAATGAGCAGTTCTTC.

This chain links TRBV29-1 with TRBJ1-1; no firm D call. Germline V gene data show CDR1 as SQVTM and CDR2 as ANQGSEA. Deletions cut 7 bases from V and 8 bases from J, with 17 bases between. This CDR3 has 12 amino acids. As DNA, the CDR3 is TGCAGCGCGTCCCAAGGAGGCATGGAAGCTTTCTTT. Amino acid sequence: CSASQGGMEAFF.

The chain recombines TRBV10-3 with TRBJ2-7, with 11 bases matching TRBD2. The germline gives CDR1 ENHRY, CDR2 SYGVKD. Losses at the gene ends were 7 bases for V and 5 bases for J; bases not matched to a gene: 1. This CDR3 comprises 12 residues. CDR3 nucleotide sequence: TGTGCCATCAAGGGACTAGCGGACGAGCAGTACTTC. It translates to CAIKGLADEQYF.

The gene calls are TRBV7-3 and TRBJ2-7; D possibly corresponds to TRBD2 (5 bases). The germline gives CDR1 SGHTA, CDR2 FQGTGA. CDR3 length: 13 amino acids. V was pared by 5 bases and J by 7 bases, with 15 bases between. In DNA, the CDR3 is TGTGCCAGCAGCCCGGGCGGGTCCGTAGAGCAGTACTTC. It encodes CASSPGGSVEQYF.

This clone has more than one count but fewer than ten. This chain connects TRBV5-1 to TRBJ1-1; 7 bases match TRBD1. CDR3 length: 14 residues. The trim removed 2 bases at V and 1 base at J, leaving 2 bases unmatched. The germline V gene encodes CDR1 SGHRS and CDR2 YFSETQ. CDR3: CASSLYRGNTEAFF. CDR3 sequence (DNA): TGCGCCAGCAGCTTATACAGGGGGAACACTGAAGCTTTCTTT.

This clone was seen more than once but under ten times. The chain combines TRBV5-1 with TRBJ1-1; weak D call: TRBD1 (6 bases). CDR1 is SGHRS, CDR2 YFSETQ, per germline. The germline V and J ends were trimmed by 4 bases and 1 base, with 14 bases remaining between them. This CDR3 has 15 residues. The CDR3 loop reads CASSPGGGGNTEAFF. DNA for the CDR3: TGCGCCAGCAGCCCGGGGGGCGGGGGGAACACTGAAGCTTTCTTT.

V usage is TRBV9 and J usage is TRBJ2-3, with 12 bases that match TRBD2. The germline CDR1 and CDR2 sequences are SGDLS and YYNGEE. This CDR3 contains 15 residues. Trimming took 0 bases from V and 5 from J; bases not matched to a gene: 1. CDR3 DNA: TGTGCCAGCAGCGTAGCACTAGCGGGAGGAGATACGCAGTATTTT. This translates into CASSVALAGGDTQYF.

The CDR3 region is CASSHGTGNTGELFF. In DNA form, the CDR3 reads TGCGCCAGCAGCCATGGAACAGGGAACACCGGGGAGCTGTTTTTT. The V call is TRBV4-3, the J call TRBJ2-2, with D possibly TRBD1 on 5 matching bases. This CDR3 is built from 15 residues. The ends were cut back, 3 bases at V and 1 base at J, with 9 bases in the middle. CDR1 and CDR2 from the germline V gene are LGHNA and YSLEER.

The J gene is TRBJ2-7, the V gene TRBV10-3; 8 nucleotides agree with TRBD1. CDR3 length equals 16 residues. From germline, CDR1 is ENHRY and CDR2 SYGVKD. After removal of 0 bases from V and 2 bases from J, the junction contained 6 bases not matched to a gene. The CDR3 region is CAISESPGQGTYEQYF. The CDR3 nucleotides read TGTGCCATCAGTGAGTCCCCTGGACAGGGCACCTACGAGCAGTACTTC.

This clone has just a few counts. The chain employs TRBV2 and TRBJ1-4, with D perhaps TRBD1 (5 bases). This CDR3 is 13 amino acids long. The V and J ends lost 4 bases and 8 bases respectively, with 11 bases between them. Germline CDR1 is SNHLY and CDR2 is FYNNEI. CDR3 sequence: CASSGQGREKLFF. The DNA for the CDR3 is TGTGCCAGCAGTGGCCAGGGCCGGGAAAAACTGTTTTTT. Supplemented by reference TRBV2 and TRBJ1-4, the full variable domain reads EPEVTQTPSHQVTQMGQEVILRCVPISNHLYFYWYRQILGQKVEFLVSFYNNEISEKSEIFDDQFSVERPDGSNFTLKIRSTKLEDSAMYFCASSGQGREKLFFGSGTQLSVL.

This clone was picked up a small number of times. The chain combines TRBV19 with TRBJ1-4, with D unresolved. Trimming removed 7 bases from V and 3 bases from J, with 15 bases in between. In germline, CDR1 is LNHDA, CDR2 SQIVND (reference sequence). This CDR3 contains 15 residues. This chain's CDR3 is CASMAERAANEKLFF. DNA of the CDR3: TGTGCCAGTATGGCCGAGAGGGCGGCTAATGAAAAACTGTTTTTT. The full variable domain, in which reference TRBV19 and TRBJ1-4 provide the parts outside the CDR3, is DGGITQSPKYLFRKEGQNVTLSCEQNLNHDAMYWYRQDPGQGLRLIYYSQIVNDFQKGDIAEGYSVSREKKESFPLTVTSAQKNPTAFYLCASMAERAANEKLFFGSGTQLSVL.

The J gene is TRBJ2-3, the V gene TRBV25-1, with 8 positions matching TRBD2. The trim removed 3 bases at V and 5 bases at J, leaving 10 bases unmatched. The CDR3 runs to 16 residues. Germline loops: CDR1 MGHDK, CDR2 SYGVNS. This chain's CDR3 is CASSEKTGGPGDTQYF. CDR3 DNA: TGTGCCAGCAGTGAGAAGACGGGGGGGCCGGGAGATACGCAGTATTTT.

V gene TRBV5-5 combines with J gene TRBJ1-1, with 7 bases identical to TRBD1. Germline CDR1 and CDR2: SGHKS and YYEKEE (reference sequence). J was trimmed by 1 base and V by 3 bases; bases with no gene match: 3. The CDR3 loop spans 14 amino acids. The CDR3 bases are TGTGCCAGCAGCTCGGGACAGCCGAACACTGAAGCTTTCTTT. Protein product: CASSSGQPNTEAFF.

This clone has only a few counts. This chain connects TRBV5-1 to TRBJ1-5; D is perhaps TRBD1 (6 bases). The V gene lost 4 bases and the J gene lost 3 bases, with 14 bases spanning the gap. Looked up from germline, CDR1 is SGHRS and CDR2 is YFSETQ. The CDR3 extends over 15 amino acids. In DNA, the CDR3 is TGCGCCAGCAGCCGGACACAGGGCCCCAATCAGCCCCAGCATTTT. Protein: CASSRTQGPNQPQHF.

This chain uses TRBV6-6 with TRBJ2-7, with 11 bases fitting TRBD1. The CDR3 runs 13 residues. Germline values: CDR1 MNHNY, CDR2 SVGAGI (reference sequence). V shed 6 bases, J shed 6 bases, and the junction held 4 bases outside the gene matches. CDR3: CASRIGTGGEQYF. CDR3 bases: TGTGCCAGCAGAATAGGGACAGGGGGCGAGCAGTACTTC.

The chain links TRBV5-1 to TRBJ2-7, with D possibly being TRBD1 (6 bases). Between the trimmed V and J ends, which lost 4 bases and 4 bases, there was a span of 15 bases. The CDR3 covers 14 residues. Looked up from germline, CDR1 is SGHRS and CDR2 is YFSETQ. The CDR3 spells CASSQQGVGYEQYF. Written as DNA, the CDR3 is TGCGCCAGCAGCCAACAGGGTGTGGGGTACGAGCAGTACTTC.

The V and J genes are TRBV11-2 and TRBJ2-1; the match to TRBD2 covers 14 bases. CDR3 length: 13 residues. V shed 5 bases and J 16 bases; nucleotides not matched to a gene: 7. Germline loops: CDR1 SGHAT, CDR2 FQNNGV. The DNA for the CDR3 is TGTGCCAGCAGCCCCAGACTAGCGGGAGGGTATTTCTTC. Its translation: CASSPRLAGGYFF.

The gene calls are TRBV6-5 and TRBJ1-2, with 8 positions matching TRBD1. This CDR3 has 14 amino acids. The junction had 10 bases not matched to a gene; V was cut back by 11 bases and J by 2 bases. From germline, CDR1 is MNHEY and CDR2 SVGAGI. The chain's CDR3 is CAASPRGQNYGYTF. CDR3 sequence (DNA): TGTGCCGCCTCTCCCAGGGGGCAAAACTATGGCTACACCTTC.

Turning to this clone: This CDR3 is also generated by other DNA sequences in the sample. The chain has TRBV2 and TRBJ2-7; D is possibly TRBD2 (7 bases). V lost 6 bases to trimming and J lost 2 bases, with 14 bases between them. Germline CDR1 is SNHLY and CDR2 is FYNNEI. This CDR3 spans 14 amino acids. Written as DNA, the CDR3 is TGTGCCAGCAGATGGGCGGGGGCCACCTACGAGCAGTACTTC. Residues: CASRWAGATYEQYF.

The CDR3 DNA reads TGCGCCAGCAGCCAAGACGGGGCTAGCGGGGGAGCGAATGAGCAGTTCTTC. Its protein is CASSQDGASGGANEQFF. The rearrangement uses TRBV4-3 and TRBJ2-1; 10 nucleotides match TRBD2. The V gene's germline CDR1 is LGHNA and CDR2 YSLEER. Trimming at V came to 0 bases and at J to 7 bases, leaving 9 bases not matched to a gene. The CDR3 consists of 17 residues.

This clone ranks as large. The chain links TRBV6-4 to TRBJ1-1, with D tentatively TRBD1 (5 bases). CDR3 size: 13 residues. V lost 6 bases, J lost 2 bases, and 10 bases lay in between. Germline V gene lookup returns CDR1 MRHNA and CDR2 SNTAGT. The CDR3 bases are TGTGCCAGCAGCGCGACAGACAACACTGAAGCTTTCTTT. This translates into CASSATDNTEAFF.

V usage is TRBV29-1 and J usage is TRBJ2-7, with D perhaps matching TRBD1 (6 bases). The V and J ends lost 3 bases and 5 bases respectively, with 11 bases between them. CDR1 is SQVTM, CDR2 ANQGSEA, per germline. The CDR3 is 12 amino acids. The CDR3, as DNA: TGCAGCGTTGAGGTCAGGGGAGACGAGCAGTACTTC. As protein: CSVEVRGDEQYF.

CDR3 amino acids: CSVVLQGADTQYF. DNA for the CDR3: TGCAGCGTTGTCCTGCAGGGTGCAGATACGCAGTATTTT. The chain recombines TRBV29-1 with TRBJ2-3, with D tentatively TRBD1 (5 bases). The germline V gene encodes CDR1 SQVTM and CDR2 ANQGSEA. This CDR3 has 13 amino acids. The V gene lost 4 bases and the J gene lost 4 bases, with 12 bases spanning the gap.